The 28 T cell receptor beta chains presented below share a single source sample, sequenced in a study of blood T cells in healthy people across ages. A second roughly 6 to 11 cycle PCR used barcoded and J-beta primers. TCRdb independently ran MiXCR on the 5' RACE reads; one entry per CDR3 protein. The sample shows about 680,000 distinct CDR3 sequences, approximately 50% of them seen only once. Sequenced material: blood. Receptors were obtained from a woman aged 55-69 years in good health.

This clonotype was observed a few times. This chain joins TRBV5-1 and TRBJ2-5; D tentatively fits TRBD1 or TRBD2 (5 bases each). In germline, CDR1 is SGHRS, CDR2 YFSETQ. The CDR3 spans 16 residues. Trimming shortened V by 0 bases and J by 2 bases, and 14 bases separated the two germline ends. This chain's CDR3 is CASSLAPVGPQETQYF. The CDR3 bases are TGCGCCAGCAGCTTGGCCCCAGTGGGACCACAAGAGACCCAGTACTTC.

The table lists this clonotype with a few counts. This sequence joins TRBV28 and TRBJ2-5; TRBD2 might be the D (6 bases). Germline V CDR1 and CDR2: MDHEN, SYDVKM. The length of the CDR3 is 16 residues. The ends were cut back, 1 base at V and 4 bases at J, with 16 bases in the middle. The CDR3 sequence: CASSLSLSGSAETQYF. The CDR3 DNA is TGTGCCAGCAGTTTATCCCTCTCCGGGAGTGCAGAGACCCAGTACTTC.

In this sample, this clonotype turned up a few times. The V and J genes are TRBV20-1 and TRBJ2-7, with D possibly TRBD2 on 5 matching bases. With 8 bases removed from V and 3 bases from J, the gap between germline ends came to 20 bases. The CDR3 length is 14 residues. The germline V gene has CDR1 DFQATT and CDR2 SNEGSKA (reference sequence). As DNA, the CDR3 is TGCAGTCTACCGACTATTAATAACGGCTACGAGCAGTACTTC. Its protein product is CSLPTINNGYEQYF.

This chain uses TRBV20-1 with TRBJ2-2; 11 nucleotides line up with TRBD2. The length of the CDR3 is 17 residues. Germline CDR1 reads DFQATT; CDR2 reads SNEGSKA (reference sequence). J lost 0 bases, V lost 5 bases, and 8 bases had no gene match. The CDR3 reads CSARGLAAPANTGELFF. The CDR3 DNA is TGCAGTGCTCGGGGACTAGCGGCCCCTGCGAACACCGGGGAGCTGTTTTTT.

This clonotype was counted a single time. The chain recombines TRBV7-9 with TRBJ2-1; D might be TRBD1 or TRBD2, each matching 6 bases. V gave up 1 base and J gave up 8 bases, with 9 bases separating them. The germline V gene encodes CDR1 SEHNR and CDR2 FQNEAQ (reference sequence). This CDR3 has 13 residues. For the CDR3, the DNA is TGTGCCAGCAGCTTAGAGGGGGGAGATGAGCAGTTCTTC. Amino acids: CASSLEGGDEQFF.

This clonotype was seen a single time. The rearrangement links TRBV5-1 to TRBJ2-5, with TRBD2 as a possible D gene (6 bases). The DNA end lines up better with TRBJ2-7; the J call may be wrong. Germline loops: CDR1 SGHRS, CDR2 YFSETQ. This CDR3 is built from 14 residues. CDR3 bases: TGCGCCAGCAGCTTTGCGGGACGGGGATACGAGCAGTACTTC. This codes for CASSFAGRGYEQYF.

The rearrangement uses TRBV7-3 and TRBJ2-2; perhaps TRBD2 as D (5 bases). Deletions cut 2 bases from V and 1 base from J, with 11 bases between. This CDR3 has 16 amino acids. Germline V lookup: CDR1 SGHTA, CDR2 FQGTGA. The CDR3 protein is CASSLFSRGNTGELFF. CDR3 sequence (DNA): TGTGCCAGCAGCTTATTTAGTCGGGGGAACACCGGGGAGCTGTTTTTT.

The V gene is TRBV27, the J gene TRBJ2-3; a possible D gene is TRBD2 (6 bases). V shed 5 bases and J shed 5 bases, with 14 bases lying between them. This CDR3 contains 14 residues. Germline V gene sequence: CDR1 MNHEY, CDR2 SMNVEV (reference sequence). CDR3 in DNA: TGTGCCAGCAGTCCCATAGGGAGGATAGATACGCAGTATTTT. Amino acids: CASSPIGRIDTQYF.

V is TRBV7-2 and J is TRBJ2-1; the match to TRBD2 covers 8 bases. Germline V gives CDR1 SGHTA, CDR2 FQGNSA. V trimming: 1 base; J trimming: 16 bases; junction bases outside the gene matches: 6. The CDR3 extends over 12 amino acids. In nucleotides, the CDR3 is TGTGCCAGCAGCTTAGGTCCTAGCGGGTTTTTCTTC. Translating it yields CASSLGPSGFFF.

CDR3 bases: TGTGCCAGCAGCTCCGGGACAGGGAACAATTCACCCCTCCACTTT. The encoded protein is CASSSGTGNNSPLHF. The chain joins TRBV7-6 to TRBJ1-6; 9 nucleotides match TRBD1. The germline V gene encodes CDR1 SGHVS and CDR2 FNYEAQ. The CDR3 totals 15 residues. Trimming took 4 bases from V and 7 from J; bases not matched to a gene: 5.

The chain joins TRBV7-2 to TRBJ1-5; 8 nucleotides agree with TRBD1. With V trimmed by 5 bases and J by 5 bases, 11 bases remained unmatched. Looked up from germline, CDR1 is SGHTA and CDR2 is FQGNSA. The CDR3 runs to 16 residues. The CDR3 loop reads CASSRRARTGYQPQHF. The CDR3 DNA is TGTGCCAGCAGCCGCCGGGCCAGGACAGGGTATCAGCCCCAGCATTTT.

This chain connects TRBV5-1 to TRBJ1-1; a possible D gene is TRBD1 (6 bases). The germline CDR1 and CDR2 sequences are SGHRS and YFSETQ. The CDR3 is made up of 16 amino acids. The V and J ends lost 2 bases and 1 base respectively, with 15 bases between them. CDR3 amino acids: CASSLPATGANTEAFF. CDR3 nucleotide sequence: TGCGCCAGCAGCTTACCAGCGACAGGAGCGAACACTGAAGCTTTCTTT.

As regards this clonotype: A read error may produce the germline difference seen at one junction end. This chain connects TRBV12-3 or TRBV12-4 to TRBJ1-2; D might be TRBD1 (5 bases). This CDR3 contains 14 residues. The CDR3: CAGSLNNGDGGYTF. The CDR3, as DNA: TGTGCCGGCAGTTTAAATAACGGGGACGGTGGCTACACCTTC.

The V and J genes are TRBV13 and TRBJ1-4; no clear D. Germline V gene data show CDR1 as PRHDT and CDR2 as FYEKMQ (reference sequence). The ends were cut back, 2 bases at V and 8 bases at J, with 15 bases in the middle. CDR3 length equals 15 residues. The CDR3 region is CASSLSRQVPEKLFF. The CDR3 DNA reads TGTGCCAGCAGCTTAAGTCGGCAGGTTCCCGAAAAACTGTTTTTT.

A few counts support this clonotype. The chain couples TRBV29-1 to TRBJ2-1; D possibly matches TRBD1 or TRBD2 (5 bases each). There are 14 residues in the CDR3. Germline V gives CDR1 SQVTM, CDR2 ANQGSEA. The ends were cut back, 4 bases at V and 4 bases at J, with 14 bases in the middle. The CDR3 sequence is CSVGFRGLYNEQFF. CDR3 coding DNA: TGCAGCGTTGGCTTCCGGGGCCTTTACAATGAGCAGTTCTTC.

This chain joins TRBV7-2 and TRBJ1-3; the D gene is possibly TRBD1 (6 bases). Germline V gene data show CDR1 as SGHTA and CDR2 as FQGNSA. The V end lost 2 bases, the J end lost 0 bases, and 17 bases lay between the germline ends. The CDR3 spans 18 residues. The CDR3 loop is CASSLMGGGLSSGNTIYF. CDR3 nucleotides: TGTGCCAGCAGCTTAATGGGGGGGGGCTTAAGCTCTGGAAACACCATATATTTT. Combining the CDR3 with reference TRBV7-2 and TRBJ1-3 gives the whole variable domain GAGVSQSPSNKVTEKGKDVELRCDPISGHTALYWYRQSLGQGLEFLIYFQGNSAPDKSGLPSDRFSAERTGGSVSTLTIQRTQQEDSAVYLCASSLMGGGLSSGNTIYFGEGSWLTVV.

The chain joins TRBV5-1 to TRBJ2-3; D may correspond to TRBD1 or TRBD2 (5 bases each). Germline-derived CDR1 and CDR2 are SGHRS and YFSETQ. Between the trimmed V and J ends, which lost 4 bases and 2 bases, there was a span of 17 bases. The CDR3 spans 16 residues. The CDR3 region is CASSKDRGVSTDTQYF. The DNA for the CDR3 is TGCGCCAGCAGCAAGGATAGGGGAGTCTCCACAGATACGCAGTATTTT. The whole variable domain, remainder taken from reference TRBV5-1 and TRBJ2-3, is KAGVTQTPRYLIKTRGQQVTLSCSPISGHRSVSWYQQTPGQGLQFLFEYFSETQRNKGNFPGRFSGRQFSNSRSEMNVSTLELGDSALYLCASSKDRGVSTDTQYFGPGTRLTVL.

This chain connects TRBV5-6 to TRBJ2-5; 7 nucleotides align to TRBD1. The tail of the sequence fits TRBJ2-7 better, so the J call may be wrong. Germline CDR1 SGHDT, CDR2 YYEEEE. The CDR3 length is 13 residues. This CDR3 reads CASSLERTGEQYF. CDR3 nucleotides: TGTGCCAGCAGCTTGGAGAGGACAGGCGAGCAGTACTTC.

The chain recombines TRBV5-1 with TRBJ2-6; D not resolved. The CDR3 contains 12 residues. CDR1 and CDR2 (germline): SGHRS, YFSETQ. V was clipped by 9 bases and J by 4 bases, with 8 bases between them. In DNA, the CDR3 is TGCGCCACTTCCCCCGGGGCCAACGTCCTGACTTTC. It codes for CATSPGANVLTF.

This chain joins TRBV20-1 and TRBJ2-1; 10 bases are shared with TRBD2. The CDR3 has 15 residues. With V trimmed by 6 bases and J by 0 bases, 5 bases remained unmatched. The germline gives CDR1 DFQATT, CDR2 SNEGSKA (reference sequence). The CDR3 loop is CSARTSGFSYNEQFF. DNA of the CDR3: TGCAGTGCCCGGACTAGCGGCTTCTCCTACAATGAGCAGTTCTTC.

This clonotype was observed many times. The chain combines TRBV20-1 with TRBJ2-1; D perhaps matches TRBD2 (5 bases). CDR1 and CDR2 (germline): DFQATT, SNEGSKA (reference sequence). Trimming pared 3 bases from V and 15 bases from J, leaving 18 bases between. The CDR3 is made up of 12 amino acids. This CDR3 reads CSARTSTREGFF. The DNA of the CDR3 is TGCAGTGCTAGGACCTCCACTCGCGAGGGGTTCTTC.

The chain links TRBV20-1 to TRBJ2-2; a possible D gene is TRBD2 (7 bases). From germline, CDR1 is DFQATT and CDR2 SNEGSKA (reference sequence). This CDR3 comprises 16 residues. V was trimmed by 0 bases and J by 8 bases, leaving 19 bases between them. CDR3 in DNA: TGCAGTGCTAGAGATCGAAGGCTGGCGGGGGCGGGGGAGCTGTTTTTT. This translates into CSARDRRLAGAGELFF.

The CDR3 loop is CASSFRGETVAMIDNEQFF. CDR3 DNA sequence: TGTGCCAGCAGCTTCAGGGGCGAGACGGTTGCAATGATTGACAATGAGCAGTTCTTC. The chain couples TRBV7-8 to TRBJ2-1; maybe TRBD1 (6 bases). The CDR3 sequence is 19 residues long. V was cut by 3 bases and J by 5 bases, with 26 bases left in between. Germline-derived CDR1 and CDR2 are SGHVS and FQNEAQ.

This chain connects TRBV6-2 or TRBV6-3 to TRBJ2-2; D is possibly TRBD1 (6 bases). V lost 8 bases and J lost 3, with 25 bases in between. The germline CDR1 and CDR2 sequences are MNHEY and SVGEGT. The CDR3 length is 18 residues. CDR3 region: CASLYPSPAGVHTGELFF. CDR3 in DNA: TGTGCCAGCCTCTATCCCTCCCCGGCAGGGGTGCACACCGGGGAGCTGTTTTTT.

V is TRBV10-3 and J is TRBJ1-1, with a tentative D call TRBD1 (6 bases). This CDR3 region has 14 residues. Trimming took 4 bases from V and 5 from J, leaving 14 bases between them. Germline V CDR1 and CDR2: ENHRY, SYGVKD. DNA of the CDR3: TGTGCCATCAGTGGTCAGGGGTTGGAGACTGAAGCTTTCTTT. This sequence encodes CAISGQGLETEAFF.

To note about this clonotype: At one of its ends the junction is not consistent with the germline gene, which may arise from a read error. The V gene is TRBV20-1, the J gene TRBJ2-7, with 11 bases identical to TRBD2. This CDR3 contains 17 residues. Germline loops: CDR1 DFQATT, CDR2 SNEGSKA (reference sequence). DNA of the CDR3: TGCAGCGCTAAGTATAGCGGGAGGGCCGGTTTGGCCTACGAGCAGTACTTC. This gives the protein CSAKYSGRAGLAYEQYF.

The chain recombines TRBV7-2 with TRBJ2-3; TRBD2 agrees at 8 bases. Trimming removed 3 bases from V and 5 bases from J; junction bases left unmatched: 10. Germline V gives CDR1 SGHTA, CDR2 FQGNSA. The CDR3 has 16 amino acids. The DNA of the CDR3 is TGTGCCAGCAGCTTTTCTCGGAGCGGGAGACAAGATACGCAGTATTTT. It is translated as CASSFSRSGRQDTQYF.

The chain has TRBV4-1 and TRBJ2-7; tentatively, D is TRBD1 or TRBD2 (6 bases each). The tail of the sequence fits TRBJ2-5 better, so the J call may be wrong. The CDR3 extends over 15 amino acids. Per the germline V gene, CDR1 is MGHRA and CDR2 is YSYEKL. CDR3 sequence (DNA): TGCGCCAGCAGCCAAGCTAGGGGGGTGGGGGAGACCCAGTACTTC. This encodes CASSQARGVGETQYF.